The 30 T cell receptor beta chains below come from one sample, sequenced in a study of T-cell memory formation after mild COVID-19. TCRdb analysed the 5' RACE reads with MiXCR anew, one entry per CDR3 protein. The top ten clones hold approximately 22% of a sample with under 300,000 distinct CDR3 sequences, approximately 8% of them seen once. The material sequenced was PBMCs or a T cell subset sorted from them (not recorded which). Receptors were obtained from a man aged 18 to 29 who had mild COVID-19 (a few samples of this study predate the infection). Cell type and time point are not known.

In its sample, this clonotype was seen a few times. The chain carries TRBV7-8 and TRBJ1-3, with TRBD1 as a possible D gene (5 bases). Germline V gene data show CDR1 as SGHVS and CDR2 as FQNEAQ. The CDR3 extends over 15 amino acids. Trimming shortened V by 6 bases and J by 2 bases, and 14 bases separated the two germline ends. Here the CDR3 reads CASSEIRATGNTIYF. CDR3 nucleotide sequence: TGTGCCAGCAGTGAGATCAGGGCTACTGGAAACACCATATATTTT. Full variable domain (missing parts from reference TRBV7-8 and TRBJ1-3): GAGVSQSPRYKVAKRGQDVALRCDPISGHVSLFWYQQALGQGPEFLTYFQNEAQLDKSGLPSDRFFAERPEGSVSTLKIQRTQQEDSAVYLCASSEIRATGNTIYFGEGSWLTVV.

This clonotype was counted only a few times. This CDR3 reads CASSVGGWVNQPQHF. The CDR3 nucleotides read TGTGCCAGCAGCGTAGGGGGATGGGTCAATCAGCCCCAGCATTTT. The rearrangement links TRBV9 to TRBJ1-5; D gene uncertain. The CDR3 is made up of 15 amino acids. Per germline, CDR1 SGDLS and CDR2 YYNGEE. Trimming shortened V by 0 bases and J by 3 bases, and 10 bases separated the two germline ends.

This clonotype was recorded many times. V and J are TRBV4-3 and TRBJ1-2; no clear D. V was shortened by 0 bases and J by 8 bases, with 10 bases between the two germline ends. The germline V gene encodes CDR1 LGHNA and CDR2 YSLEER. This CDR3 region has 13 residues. The CDR3 bases are TGCGCCAGCAGCCAAGATCGGGGAAGAGGCTACACCTTC. It yields the protein CASSQDRGRGYTF.

This clonotype was seen many times. V is TRBV12-3 or TRBV12-4 and J is TRBJ1-1; D remains ambiguous. The CDR3 spans 15 residues. The ends were cut back, 3 bases at V and 0 bases at J, with 11 bases in the middle. Here the CDR3 reads CASSFGSGVNTEAFF. Written as DNA, the CDR3 is TGTGCCAGCAGTTTTGGTTCCGGGGTGAACACTGAAGCTTTCTTT.

The CDR3 DNA reads as TGTGCCAGCAGTCCTGTCATCATGAACACTGAAGCTTTCTTT. Translation gives CASSPVIMNTEAFF. The rearrangement joins TRBV28 to TRBJ1-1; D gene uncertain. Trimming removed 5 bases at V and 0 bases at J, with 10 bases between. The CDR3 extends over 14 amino acids. The germline V gene encodes CDR1 MDHEN and CDR2 SYDVKM.

This clonotype came up many times. The chain uses TRBV5-1 and TRBJ2-5, with TRBD2 identical over 7 bases. Germline V gene data show CDR1 as SGHRS and CDR2 as YFSETQ. CDR3 size: 15 residues. The V gene end was trimmed by 2 bases and the J gene end by 5 bases; junction bases not matched to a gene: 9. The CDR3 reads CASSFSTSERETQYF. For the CDR3, the DNA is TGCGCCAGCAGCTTTAGTACTAGCGAGCGGGAGACCCAGTACTTC.

This chain uses TRBV24-1 with TRBJ2-1; D may be TRBD1 or TRBD2 (5 bases each). Trimming took 5 bases from V and 10 from J, leaving 17 bases between them. Germline V gene lookup returns CDR1 KGHDR and CDR2 SFDVKD. This CDR3 spans 14 amino acids. The CDR3 DNA sequence: TGTGCCACCAGTGCCCCTGGGGTGGGGGTCGAGCAGTTCTTC. This encodes CATSAPGVGVEQFF.

At least ten counts were recorded for this clonotype. V usage is TRBV12-3 or TRBV12-4 and J usage is TRBJ1-1, with D unclear. V lost 6 bases to trimming and J lost 1 base, with 12 bases between them. This CDR3 has 14 residues. The chain's CDR3 is CASSFRTANTEAFF. The CDR3 nucleotides read TGTGCCAGCAGCTTCCGTACAGCGAACACTGAAGCTTTCTTT.

The chain recombines TRBV6-1 with TRBJ2-3; TRBD2 matches 7 bases. The trim removed 6 bases at V and 4 bases at J, leaving 7 bases unmatched. The germline V gene encodes CDR1 MNHNS and CDR2 SASEGT. The CDR3 length is 14 residues. CDR3 residues: CASSPTGGADTQYF. The DNA of the CDR3 is TGTGCCAGCAGCCCAACGGGGGGAGCAGATACGCAGTATTTT.

This chain links TRBV21-1 with TRBJ2-3; the tabulated D call, TRBD1, remains unverified against the DNA. TRBV21-1 corresponds to a pseudogene. The CDR3 consists of 14 residues. The CDR3 protein is CASPSGAGTDTQYF. The CDR3 DNA is TGTGCCAGTCCCTCCGGGGCGGGGACAGATACGCAGTATTTT.

The V call is TRBV4-3, the J call TRBJ1-1, with D perhaps TRBD1 (6 bases). Germline CDR1 reads LGHNA; CDR2 reads YSLEER. The CDR3 runs to 16 residues. Trimming pared 0 bases from V and 7 bases from J, leaving 18 bases between. The CDR3 loop reads CASSQDLGTGPGEAFF. As DNA, the CDR3 is TGCGCCAGCAGCCAAGACCTAGGTACAGGGCCGGGTGAAGCTTTCTTT.

About this clonotype itself: A much more abundant neighbour one base away suggests this may be a read error. The chain links TRBV5-1 to TRBJ1-1, with a possible D match to TRBD1 (5 bases). The CDR3 has 15 residues. Germline V CDR1 and CDR2: SGHRS, YFSETQ. V dropped 0 bases and J dropped 3 bases, with 12 bases sitting between them. Here the CDR3 DNA reads TGCGCCAGCAGCTTGGCTACAGGCGTGGACACTGAAGCTTTCTTT. Its protein product is CASSLATGVDTEAFF.

A few counts support this clonotype. The chain uses TRBV7-9 and TRBJ2-1; D not certain. The CDR3 covers 14 residues. Trimming stripped 0 bases from V and 9 bases from J, with 12 bases between. Germline V gene data show CDR1 as SEHNR and CDR2 as FQNEAQ (reference sequence). As DNA, the CDR3 is TGTGCCAGCAGCTTAGCGGGCCAGGAAGGTGAGCAGTTCTTC. Translated, it gives CASSLAGQEGEQFF. The variable domain in full, with the rest retrieved from reference TRBV7-9 and TRBJ2-1, is DTGVSQNPRHKITKRGQNVTFRCDPISEHNRLYWYRQTLGQGPEFLTYFQNEAQLEKSRLLSDRFSAERPKGSFSTLEIQRTEQGDSAMYLCASSLAGQEGEQFFGPGTRLTVL.

This clonotype was counted only a few times. J is TRBJ2-7 and V is TRBV6-2 or TRBV6-3; D gene ambiguous. The CDR3 covers 14 residues. CDR1 and CDR2 from the germline V gene are MNHEY and SVGEGT. With 2 bases removed from V and 2 bases from J, the gap between germline ends came to 10 bases. In DNA, the CDR3 is TGTGCCAGCAGTTACCCAGGCAGAGCCTACGAGCAGTACGTC. The encoded protein is CASSYPGRAYEQYV.

There are a few counts of this clonotype. V usage is TRBV7-6 and J usage is TRBJ2-7; 8 bases line up with TRBD1. CDR1 is SGHVS and CDR2 is FNYEAQ in the germline V gene. There are 15 residues in the CDR3. V was pared by 5 bases and J by 1 base, with 7 bases of the junction left unmatched. The CDR3 nucleotides read TGTGCCAGCAGCGCCCTCCGGGACAGGTCCTACGAGCAGTACTTC. It is translated as CASSALRDRSYEQYF. The full variable domain, rest sourced from reference TRBV7-6 and TRBJ2-7, is GAGVSQSPRYKVTKRGQDVALRCDPISGHVSLYWYRQALGQGPEFLTYFNYEAQQDKSGLPNDRFSAERPEGSISTLTIQRTEQRDSAMYRCASSALRDRSYEQYFGPGTRLTVT.

This clonotype was seen at least ten times. V gene TRBV20-1 combines with J gene TRBJ2-7, with 8 bases matching TRBD1. This CDR3 has 14 residues. V lost 3 bases to trimming and J lost 6 bases; unmatched junction nucleotides: 10. CDR1 is DFQATT, CDR2 SNEGSKA, per germline (reference sequence). DNA of the CDR3: TGCAGTGCTAGGGGACAGGCGGTGAAGGGCGAGCAGTACGTC. It yields the protein CSARGQAVKGEQYV.

V is TRBV3-1 and J is TRBJ2-2; D may be TRBD2 (5 bases). The germline V and J ends were trimmed by 3 bases and 5 bases, with 10 bases remaining between them. Germline V gene lookup returns CDR1 LGHDT and CDR2 YNNKEL (reference sequence). This CDR3 region has 14 residues. The CDR3 is CASSHNEGTGELFF. In nucleotides, the CDR3 is TGTGCCAGCAGCCACAATGAGGGAACCGGGGAGCTGTTTTTT. Using reference TRBV3-1 and TRBJ2-2 for the parts outside the CDR3, the full variable domain is DTAVSQTPKYLVTQMGNDKSIKCEQNLGHDTMYWYKQDSKKFLKIMFSYNNKELIINETVPNRFSPKSPDKAHLNLHINSLELGDSAVYFCASSHNEGTGELFFGEGSRLTVL.

This chain links TRBV5-6 with TRBJ1-5; 7 bases are shared with TRBD1. The CDR3 is 14 amino acids. Germline V gene sequence: CDR1 SGHDT, CDR2 YYEEEE. V shed 2 bases and J 9 bases; nucleotides not matched to a gene: 8. DNA of the CDR3: TGTGCCAGCAGCTTCGGACAGGCGGAATGGCCCCAGCATTTT. This sequence encodes CASSFGQAEWPQHF.

This clonotype appeared a few times. The chain recombines TRBV3-1 with TRBJ2-1; TRBD2 matches 13 bases. Germline lookup yields CDR1 LGHDT and CDR2 YNNKEL (reference sequence). Trimming cost V 7 bases and J 4 bases; bases outside gene matches: 1. This CDR3 is 14 amino acids long. In DNA form, the CDR3 reads TGTGCCAGCAAGACTAGCGGGGGGTACAATGAGCAGTTCTTC. This codes for CASKTSGGYNEQFF.

This clonotype was found many times. The chain combines TRBV7-6 with TRBJ2-1, with 7 bases aligning to TRBD2. V dropped 4 bases and J dropped 5; count of bases not matched to a gene: 2. The CDR3 has 13 residues. CDR1 and CDR2 (germline): SGHVS, FNYEAQ. As DNA, the CDR3 is TGTGCCAGCAGCTCCCGGGGGGACAATGAGCAGTTCTTC. It translates to CASSSRGDNEQFF.

In this sample, this clonotype turned up a few times. This chain uses TRBV12-3 or TRBV12-4 with TRBJ1-2; D unclear. CDR3 length equals 13 residues. V lost 10 bases to trimming and J lost 4 bases, with 16 bases between them. The CDR3 coding sequence is TGTGCCATCGACTCATTAGTTGTCTATGGCTACACCTTC. Translating gives CAIDSLVVYGYTF.

This clonotype occurred many times. Given the absence of the conserved phenylalanine or tryptophan at the CDR3 end, a read error is likely. The DNA is left out, because the CDR3 cannot be placed on it with certainty; the CDR3 is given as TCRdb lists it. The rearrangement uses TRBV20-1 and TRBJ2-1; the listed D gene, TRBD2, was not tested against the DNA. From germline, CDR1 is DFQATT and CDR2 SNEGSKA (reference sequence). The CDR3 is 13 amino acids in total, end residues counted. CDR3 sequence reads: CSASLPHLAGGLL.

A few counts support this clonotype. The J gene is TRBJ2-2, the V gene TRBV18, with 10 nucleotides matching TRBD1. Germline trimming cut 5 bases from V and 4 bases from J; bases unmatched to any gene: 4. The CDR3 extends over 15 amino acids. Germline CDR1 reads KGHSH; CDR2 reads LQKENI. For the CDR3, the DNA is TGTGCCAGCTCATCCGGGACAGGGGCCACCGGGGAGCTGTTTTTT. As protein: CASSSGTGATGELFF.

This clonotype was recorded a few times. The CDR3: CASSRRSGVDTGELFF. The CDR3 DNA reads as TGTGCCAGCAGCCGACGTAGCGGGGTCGACACCGGGGAGCTGTTTTTT. The rearrangement joins TRBV7-9 to TRBJ2-2; 8 bases match TRBD2. There are 16 residues in the CDR3. In germline, CDR1 is SEHNR, CDR2 FQNEAQ (reference sequence). V lost 5 bases and J lost 3; bases outside the gene matches: 8.

This clonotype was observed a few times. The chain uses TRBV6-2 or TRBV6-3 and TRBJ2-7, with 9 bases aligning to TRBD1. Germline loops: CDR1 MNHEY, CDR2 SVGEGT. This CDR3 comprises 15 residues. V was pared by 11 bases and J by 3 bases, with 14 bases of the junction left unmatched. This chain's CDR3 is CASSREGTGSYEQYV. DNA of the CDR3: TGTGCCTCCTCGAGGGAAGGGACAGGGAGCTACGAGCAGTACGTC.

This clonotype has only a few counts. The V and J genes are TRBV7-9 and TRBJ2-3; no reliable D call. The V gene lost 4 bases and the J gene lost 5 bases, with 10 bases spanning the gap. The length of the CDR3 is 13 residues. CDR1 and CDR2 (germline): SEHNR, FQNEAQ (reference sequence). The DNA for the CDR3 is TGTGCCAGCAGCTCCCCCCTAATAGATACGCAGTATTTT. This codes for CASSSPLIDTQYF.

Many counts were recorded for this clonotype. V and J are TRBV5-1 and TRBJ1-1; D is uncertain. Trimming removed 5 bases at V and 9 bases at J, with 17 bases between. Germline CDR1 SGHRS, CDR2 YFSETQ. The CDR3 is 13 amino acids. The chain's CDR3 is CASRNLDGGKAFF. CDR3 coding DNA: TGCGCCAGCAGAAACTTGGACGGTGGAAAAGCTTTCTTT.

Only a few counts were recorded for this clonotype. The chain is built from TRBV5-5 and TRBJ2-6; 7 nucleotides line up with TRBD2. V was clipped by 3 bases and J by 0 bases; unmatched bases: 15. The CDR3 is made up of 20 amino acids. The germline V gene encodes CDR1 SGHKS and CDR2 YYEKEE (reference sequence). CDR3 in amino acids: CASSSRLAGGGTSGANVLTF. CDR3 nucleotide sequence: TGTGCCAGCAGCTCCCGGCTCGCTGGCGGGGGAACCTCTGGGGCCAACGTCCTGACTTTC.

The rearrangement links TRBV11-2 to TRBJ1-1; TRBD1 aligns across 11 bases. V shed 6 bases, J shed 1 base, and the junction held 7 bases outside the gene matches. CDR1 is SGHAT and CDR2 is FQNNGV in the germline V gene. CDR3 length: 16 residues. CDR3 region: CASRNSGTGGNTEAFF. CDR3 in DNA: TGTGCCAGCAGAAACTCCGGGACAGGGGGGAACACTGAAGCTTTCTTT.

This clonotype has more than one count but fewer than ten. The chain employs TRBV10-1 and TRBJ1-5; no firm D call. Germline CDR1 WNHNN, CDR2 SYGVQD (reference sequence). This CDR3 is built from 13 residues. V shed 4 bases and J shed 5 bases, with 9 bases lying between them. The CDR3 loop reads CASSATLHQPQHF. The CDR3 DNA reads as TGCGCCAGCAGTGCTACCCTCCATCAGCCCCAGCATTTT.